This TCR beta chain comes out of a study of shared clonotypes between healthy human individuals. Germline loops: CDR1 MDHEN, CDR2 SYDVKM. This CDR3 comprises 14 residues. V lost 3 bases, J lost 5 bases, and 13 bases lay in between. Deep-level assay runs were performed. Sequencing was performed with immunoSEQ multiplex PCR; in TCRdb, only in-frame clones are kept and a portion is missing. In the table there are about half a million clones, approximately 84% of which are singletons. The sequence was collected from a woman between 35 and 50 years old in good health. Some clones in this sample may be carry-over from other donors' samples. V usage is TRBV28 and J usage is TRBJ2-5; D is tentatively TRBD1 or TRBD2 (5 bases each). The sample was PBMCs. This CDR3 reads CASSFVGGGETQYF. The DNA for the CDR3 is TGTGCCAGCAGTTTTGTTGGGGGTGGGGAGACCCAGTACTTC.